A selection of T cell receptor beta chains follows, all from one sample in a study of CD8 T cells in ankylosing spondylitis. Using its own MiXCR run on the 5' RACE reads, TCRdb lists one record per CDR3 protein. Of about 200,000 distinct CDR3 sequences listed, 7% to 8% are singletons. The source material was blood, either unsorted or a sorted T cell fraction (not recorded which). The receptors stem from a male donor with ankylosing spondylitis. CDR3s include the opening cysteine and the closing phenylalanine or tryptophan. A D gene is named only where the DNA matches it firmly. A clone size is listed for some rows: how often the clone was seen (once, few, many), or a class if it is expanded.

v_call: TRBV24-1
j_call: TRBJ2-1
d_call: TRBD2
cdr3_length: 16
clone_size: many
cdr3_aa: CATSDLSSGGFDEQFF
cdr3_nt: TGTGCCACCAGTGATTTGTCTAGCGGGGGGTTCGATGAGCAGTTCTTC

v_call: TRBV10-3
j_call: TRBJ2-5
d_call: NA
cdr3_length: 15
clone_size: many
cdr3_aa: CATLQGRSAQETQYF
cdr3_nt: TGTGCCACCCTTCAGGGCAGGTCCGCGCAAGAGACCCAGTACTTC

v_call: TRBV10-3
j_call: TRBJ2-4
d_call: NA
cdr3_length: 13
clone_size: many
cdr3_aa: CAINDNPRDIQYF
cdr3_nt: TGTGCCATCAATGACAACCCCAGAGACATTCAGTACTTC

v_call: TRBV20-1
j_call: TRBJ1-1
d_call: TRBD1
cdr3_length: 14
clone_size: many
cdr3_aa: CSAHNRGMNTEAFF
cdr3_nt: TGCAGTGCCCATAACAGGGGAATGAACACTGAAGCTTTCTTT

v_call: TRBV18
j_call: TRBJ2-7
d_call: TRBD1
cdr3_length: 16
clone_size: NA
cdr3_aa: CASSPPEDRSDYEQYF
cdr3_nt: TGTGCCAGCTCACCACCGGAGGACAGGTCTGACTACGAGCAGTACTTC

v_call: TRBV29-1
j_call: TRBJ2-1
d_call: TRBD2
cdr3_length: 11
clone_size: NA
cdr3_aa: CGGSSYNEQFF
cdr3_nt: TGCGGCGGGAGCTCCTACAATGAGCAGTTCTTC

v_call: TRBV4-3
j_call: TRBJ2-7
d_call: NA
cdr3_length: 15
clone_size: many
cdr3_aa: CASSPDPDLSYEQYF
cdr3_nt: TGCGCCAGCAGCCCGGACCCAGATCTCTCCTACGAGCAGTACTTC

v_call: TRBV6-5
j_call: TRBJ2-1
d_call: NA
cdr3_length: 13
clone_size: few
cdr3_aa: CASSVIRVDEQFF
cdr3_nt: TGTGCCAGCAGTGTAATCCGAGTGGATGAGCAGTTCTTC

v_call: TRBV27
j_call: TRBJ2-2
d_call: NA
cdr3_length: 14
clone_size: few
cdr3_aa: CASSLSPNTGELFF
cdr3_nt: TGTGCCAGCAGTTTATCCCCTAACACCGGGGAGCTGTTTTTT

v_call: TRBV5-1
j_call: TRBJ2-7
d_call: NA
cdr3_length: 14
clone_size: many
cdr3_aa: CASSLGGSPYEQYF
cdr3_nt: TGCGCCAGCAGCTTGGGCGGGTCCCCCTACGAGCAGTACTTC

v_call: TRBV6-2/TRBV6-3
j_call: TRBJ2-7
d_call: TRBD1
cdr3_length: 15
clone_size: many
cdr3_aa: CASKGTGQGDYEQYF
cdr3_nt: TGTGCCAGCAAGGGTACGGGACAGGGGGACTACGAGCAGTACTTC

v_call: TRBV6-1
j_call: TRBJ1-5
d_call: NA
cdr3_length: 16
clone_size: NA
cdr3_aa: CASSDPHDWGNQPQHF
cdr3_nt: TGTGCCAGCAGTGATCCCCACGACTGGGGCAATCAGCCCCAGCATTTT

v_call: TRBV12-3/TRBV12-4
j_call: TRBJ1-1
d_call: NA
cdr3_length: 15
clone_size: many
cdr3_aa: CASSPQGTVNTEAFF
cdr3_nt: TGTGCCAGCAGTCCCCAAGGGACGGTGAACACTGAAGCTTTCTTT

v_call: TRBV12-3/TRBV12-4
j_call: TRBJ2-7
d_call: NA
cdr3_length: 14
clone_size: many
cdr3_aa: CASSLAGGVDEQYF
cdr3_nt: TGTGCCAGCAGTTTAGCCGGCGGGGTTGACGAGCAGTACTTC

v_call: TRBV7-8
j_call: TRBJ2-5
d_call: NA
cdr3_length: 15
clone_size: many
cdr3_aa: CASSLAPGAQETQYF
cdr3_nt: TGTGCCAGCAGCTTAGCCCCGGGGGCCCAAGAGACCCAGTACTTC

v_call: TRBV29-1
j_call: TRBJ2-3
d_call: NA
cdr3_length: 14
clone_size: many
cdr3_aa: CSVGLSVGTDTQYF
cdr3_nt: TGCAGCGTTGGACTATCGGTCGGAACAGATACGCAGTATTTT

v_call: TRBV30
j_call: TRBJ2-7
d_call: NA
cdr3_length: 11
clone_size: many
cdr3_aa: CAWKVLYEQYF
cdr3_nt: TGTGCCTGGAAAGTTCTGTACGAGCAGTACTTC

v_call: TRBV25-1
j_call: TRBJ2-7
d_call: NA
cdr3_length: 11
clone_size: NA
cdr3_aa: CASSESGEQYF
cdr3_nt: TGTGCCAGCAGTGAATCTGGAGAGCAGTACTTC